These 10 T cell receptor beta chains originate from one sample sequenced in a study of blood T cell repertoires in COVID-19 (dated by TCRdb to about 2020). Libraries were prepared through the immunoSEQ multiplex PCR assay. TCRdb stores this immuneACCESS table with in-frame sequences only. Part of the clones is absent; in the studies checked, under half of the shortfall reflects unresolved V genes, and no reason is known for the rest. For this sample there are about 88,000 clones; about 83% appear just once. The top ten constitute approximately 16% of the sample. The sample was peripheral blood. These receptors all come from a woman in her sixties or seventies with COVID-19, enrolled during active disease.

The V call is TRBV11-1, the J call TRBJ1-2, with no clear D. The CDR3 spans 13 residues. Germline values: CDR1 SGHAT, CDR2 FQDESV (reference sequence). Deletions cut 6 bases from V and 3 bases from J, with 11 bases between. Here the CDR3 reads CASSRAGDYGYTF. In DNA, the CDR3 is TGTGCCAGCAGTCGGGCGGGAGACTATGGCTACACCTTC.

The gene calls are TRBV11-2 and TRBJ1-1; 9 nucleotides agree with TRBD1. This CDR3 has 13 amino acids. Germline V gives CDR1 SGHAT, CDR2 FQNNGV. V was clipped by 5 bases and J by 5 bases; unmatched bases: 3. CDR3 sequence: CASSDDRGTEAFF. The CDR3 bases are TGTGCCAGCAGCGACGACAGGGGGACTGAAGCTTTCTTT.

The chain links TRBV21-1 to TRBJ1-2; the table's D call TRBD1 went unverified against the DNA. TRBV21-1 is deemed a pseudogene. The CDR3 contains 18 residues. The CDR3 DNA reads TGTGCCAGCAGCCCCACGCGGACAGGGCCCCTCTTGGACTATGGCTACACCTTC. Protein: CASSPTRTGPLLDYGYTF.

The V call is TRBV30, the J call TRBJ1-4; D might be TRBD1 (6 bases). The germline CDR1 and CDR2 sequences are GTSNPN and SVGIG (reference sequence). Trimming left V 0 bases short and J 8 bases short, with 13 bases between. The CDR3 is made up of 14 amino acids. Here the CDR3 DNA reads TGTGCCTGGAGTGTAAGGCGCGGGGGCGAAAAACTGTTTTTT. Its protein is CAWSVRRGGEKLFF.

The chain combines TRBV5-8 with TRBJ2-7; D might be TRBD1 (5 bases). Germline CDR1 SGHTS, CDR2 YDEGEE. Trimming stripped 3 bases from V and 3 bases from J, with 10 bases between. This CDR3 has 13 amino acids. The CDR3 spells CASSSDKIYEQYF. As DNA, the CDR3 is TGTGCCAGCAGCTCGGACAAGATCTACGAGCAGTACTTC.

The chain recombines TRBV15 with TRBJ1-5; D is possibly TRBD1 (6 bases). Trimming removed 5 bases at V and 2 bases at J, with 22 bases between. This CDR3 has 18 residues. Germline loops: CDR1 LNHNV, CDR2 YYDKDF (reference sequence). CDR3: CATSAGNEGVLGNQPQHF. DNA for the CDR3: TGTGCCACCAGCGCCGGGAATGAGGGGGTGTTAGGCAATCAGCCCCAGCATTTT.

The chain employs TRBV4-1 and TRBJ1-2; 10 bases agree with TRBD1. The junction had 7 bases not matched to a gene; V was cut back by 0 bases and J by 3 bases. The CDR3 has 17 amino acids. CDR1 MGHRA and CDR2 YSYEKL come from the germline V gene. The CDR3 DNA sequence: TGCGCCAGCAGCCAAGATTGGGGGACAGGGGACCACTATGGCTACACCTTC. Its translation is CASSQDWGTGDHYGYTF.

The chain employs TRBV18 and TRBJ2-7; 10 bases match TRBD1. Germline V gives CDR1 KGHSH, CDR2 LQKENI. Trimming took 5 bases from V and 5 from J; bases not matched to a gene: 3. The CDR3 consists of 13 residues. CDR3 sequence: CASSRQGANEQYF. The CDR3 DNA reads TGTGCCAGCTCAAGACAGGGGGCCAACGAGCAGTACTTC.

The chain combines TRBV19 with TRBJ2-5; 7 nucleotides match TRBD2. Germline-derived CDR1 and CDR2 are LNHDA and SQIVND (reference sequence). Trimming took 2 bases from V and 3 from J; bases not matched to a gene: 15. CDR3 length: 18 amino acids. The CDR3 coding sequence is TGTGCCAGTAGTATATCCAATCGTCCCGCTAGCGGAGAAGAGACCCAGTACTTC. Translated: CASSISNRPASGEETQYF. The whole variable domain, filled in from reference TRBV19 and TRBJ2-5, reads DGGITQSPKYLFRKEGQNVTLSCEQNLNHDAMYWYRQDPGQGLRLIYYSQIVNDFQKGDIAEGYSVSREKKESFPLTVTSAQKNPTAFYLCASSISNRPASGEETQYFGPGTRLLVL.

The chain uses TRBV9 and TRBJ2-1; 8 nucleotides line up with TRBD2. CDR1 and CDR2 (germline): SGDLS, YYNGEE. With V trimmed by 0 bases and J by 5 bases, 4 bases remained unmatched. The CDR3 runs to 15 residues. The CDR3 coding sequence is TGTGCCAGCAGCGTAGTTAGCGGGGCAAACAATGAGCAGTTCTTC. This codes for CASSVVSGANNEQFF.